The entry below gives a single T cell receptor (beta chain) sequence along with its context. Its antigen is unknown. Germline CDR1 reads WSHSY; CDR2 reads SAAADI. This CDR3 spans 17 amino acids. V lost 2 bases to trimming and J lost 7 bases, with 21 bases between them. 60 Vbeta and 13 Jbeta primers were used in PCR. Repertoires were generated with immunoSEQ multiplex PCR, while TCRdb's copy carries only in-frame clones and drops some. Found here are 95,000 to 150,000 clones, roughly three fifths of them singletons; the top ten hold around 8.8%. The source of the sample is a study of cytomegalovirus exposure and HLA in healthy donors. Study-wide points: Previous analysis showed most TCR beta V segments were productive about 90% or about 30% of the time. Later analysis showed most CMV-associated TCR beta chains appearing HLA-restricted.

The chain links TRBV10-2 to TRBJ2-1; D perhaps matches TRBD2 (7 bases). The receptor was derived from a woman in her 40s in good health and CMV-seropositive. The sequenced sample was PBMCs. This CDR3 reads CASSEPQFGGPGNEQFF. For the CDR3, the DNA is TGCGCCAGCAGTGAGCCCCAGTTCGGGGGGCCGGGAAATGAGCAGTTCTTC.